The TCR beta chain described here comes from a study of early T cells in non-severe SARS-CoV-2 infection. The overall study: Alpha and beta chains were unpaired, from unsorted whole-blood bulk RNA. Study-wide findings and caveats: The matching step, a VDJdb search, favored anti-spike CD8 responses and missed private and CD4 specificities.

This clonotype was detected only a few times. Its antigen is currently unknown. Unique molecular identifiers tagged individual cDNA molecules. TCRdb re-derived calls from the 5' RACE reads in MiXCR, one entry per CDR3 protein. Of 80,000 to 100,000 distinct CDR3 sequences in the sample, 11% to 15% were seen once. This CDR3 is 15 amino acids long. In germline, CDR1 is MNHEY, CDR2 SVGAGI. V lost 2 bases and J lost 2, with 13 bases in between. Sequenced material: whole blood. V usage is TRBV6-5 and J usage is TRBJ2-7; no firm D call. The TCR was taken from an adult who was a healthcare worker with PCR-confirmed SARS-CoV-2 infection or an uninfected control (not recorded which). In DNA form, the CDR3 reads TGTGCCAGCAGTTACGACTCCCCTGGGGCCTACGAGCAGTACTTC. Its translation: CASSYDSPGAYEQYF.